This is a list of T cell receptor beta chains from one sample in a study of blood T cell repertoires in COVID-19. The assay was immunoSEQ multiplex PCR, and TCRdb's table has in-frame clones only and misses some. Here the sample spans hundreds of thousands of clones, 85% to 90% being singletons. Sequencing was carried out using peripheral blood. The receptor set was obtained from a woman between 18 and 29 years old with acute or convalescent COVID-19. Both conserved end residues are part of each CDR3. D genes are given only for firm matches. Clone size, where shown, is once, few, many, or a class for clones that have expanded.

J: TRBJ2-1; V: TRBV9; length: 14; D: .; size: .; DNA: TGTGCCAGCAGCGTAGATACGGGGAGATATGAGCAGTTCTTC; CDR3: CASSVDTGRYEQFF
J: TRBJ1-2; V: TRBV2; length: 14; D: .; size: .; DNA: TGTGCCAGCACCCCTAAGGGGGGGATGTATGGCTACACCTTC; CDR3: CASTPKGGMYGYTF
J: TRBJ1-1; V: TRBV27; length: 16; D: TRBD1; size: .; DNA: TGTGCCAGCAGAGCGGACAGGGGGGGTATGAACACTGAAGCTTTCTTT; CDR3: CASRADRGGMNTEAFF
J: TRBJ2-3; V: TRBV7-6; length: 16; D: .; size: .; DNA: TGTGCCAGCAGCTTATTCGGAGGGATTAGCACAGATACGCAGTATTTT; CDR3: CASSLFGGISTDTQYF
J: TRBJ2-1; V: TRBV11-2; length: 16; D: .; size: few; DNA: TGTGCCAGCGGGACTGAGGCGGTCAGCTCCTACAATGAGCAGTTCTTC; CDR3: CASGTEAVSSYNEQFF
J: TRBJ1-5; V: TRBV6-5; length: 13; D: .; size: .; DNA: TGTGCCAGCACCCGCGGGGGCAATCAGCCCCAGCATTTT; CDR3: CASTRGGNQPQHF
J: TRBJ1-2; V: TRBV29-1; length: 14; D: TRBD1; size: .; DNA: TGCAGCGTTGAAGGAGACAGGGGGAACTATGGCTACACCTTC; CDR3: CSVEGDRGNYGYTF
J: TRBJ2-2; V: TRBV18; length: 15; D: TRBD1; size: .; DNA: TGTGCCAGCTCACCTCAACAGGGGCGGACCGGGGAGCTGTTTTTT; CDR3: CASSPQQGRTGELFF
J: TRBJ1-5; V: TRBV2; length: 17; D: .; size: .; DNA: TGTGCCAGCAGTGATGAAACCCCGCAGGGTTCGACGCAGCCCCAGCATTTT; CDR3: CASSDETPQGSTQPQHF
J: TRBJ2-7; V: TRBV9; length: 15; D: TRBD1; size: .; DNA: TGTGCCAGCAGCCCCCAGGGACAGGGGGGCTACGAGCAGTACTTC; CDR3: CASSPQGQGGYEQYF
J: TRBJ2-7; V: TRBV6-2/TRBV6-3; length: 13; D: .; size: .; DNA: TGTGCCAGCAGTTACACAGTCCTCTACGAGCAGTACTTC; CDR3: CASSYTVLYEQYF
J: TRBJ1-4; V: TRBV6-1; length: 15; D: .; size: .; DNA: TGTGCCAGCAGTGAAGGCCGGCGGAAGAATGAAAAACTGTTTTTT; CDR3: CASSEGRRKNEKLFF
J: TRBJ1-1; V: TRBV6-5; length: 15; D: .; size: .; DNA: TGTGCCAGCCGTCCAGACCGGGGGTTAAACACTGAAGCTTTCTTT; CDR3: CASRPDRGLNTEAFF
J: TRBJ1-1; V: TRBV4-1; length: 15; D: .; size: .; DNA: TGCGCCAGCAGCCAAACAGACAGAGGTCGAGGTGAAGCTTTCTTT; CDR3: CASSQTDRGRGEAFF